This TCR beta chain was profiled in a study of OX40 agonist ivuxolimab in advanced cancers. Turning to the overall study: Ivuxolimab was a fully human IgG2 agonistic monoclonal antibody targeting the costimulatory receptor OX40 (CD134). The paper covers the monotherapy dose-escalation part of the phase I ivuxolimab trial, which included N of about 50 patients. Intravenous ivuxolimab was administered to patients every 2 weeks at six dose levels: 0.01, 0.1, 0.3, 1.5, 3 and 10 mg/kg. Partial responses occurred in three dose-escalation patients: two with cutaneous melanoma and one with hepatocellular carcinoma. The point of sequencing TCRbeta in the periphery was to test whether ivuxolimab changed TCR sequence diversity and drove clonal T-cell expansion. Among the roughly 52 dose-escalation patients, approximately 20 had hepatocellular carcinoma, around 15 melanoma, 9 renal cell carcinoma and 9 head and neck cancer. In the dose-escalation cohort, 65% to 90% of patients were male, and the mean age was approximately 60 years, with a range of roughly 20 to 80. Patients were allowed to have had prior anti-PD-1, anti-PD-L1 or anti-CTLA-4 therapy, and 40% of the dose-escalation patients had previously received checkpoint inhibitors.

For sequencing of the TCRbeta CDR3 region, genomic DNA was extracted from the sorted cells. The immunoSEQ Assay was used to sequence the TCRbeta CDR3 regions. The source is immuneACCESS, and TCRdb retained only in-frame sequences with V and J called. Part of the clones is not carried over; for the studies checked, unresolved V genes explain less than half of this, and the remainder is unexplained. The sample has under 70,000 clones on record, 92% of them singletons. Approximately 0.64% of the sample is taken by the ten largest. Comments on this clone: The antigen it binds to is not known. Per-base qualities were not stored, and no clone one base away is much larger.

The paper's findings and limits, for the study overall: Partial responders in the 0.1-3.0 mg/kg groups had among the lowest normalized peripheral clonal expansion, especially among CD8+ T cells. Which antigens the clonally expanded peripheral T cells were specific for was not determined. Low levels of normalized T-cell clonal expansion were also shown by some nonresponding patients. At doses of 0.1 to 3.0 mg/kg, clonal expansion of both CD4+ and CD8+ blood T cells was observed from baseline to week 6. On average, CD8+ T cells showed more expanded clones than CD4+ T cells after ivuxolimab.

At the junction V is shortened by 6 bases and J by 8 bases, with 17 bases in between. Reading from cysteine to phenylalanine, the CDR3 counts 13 amino acids. Solely the CDR3 DNA is kept, with 39 bases framed from the first base. Taken from the germline V gene, the CDR1 and CDR2 loops are MNHEY and SVGAGI. The trial excluded patients who had a history of autoimmune disease or who were on systemic immunosuppression. In every dose cohort, peripheral blood was drawn for TCR sequencing at baseline, cycle 4 day 1, and cycle 7 day 1. The samples were taken from a phase I, first-in-human, multicenter, open-label dose-escalation trial of ivuxolimab. Adults with locally advanced or metastatic head and neck squamous cell, hepatocellular, melanoma or renal cell carcinoma were enrolled in the trial. Before TCR sequencing, CD4+ T cells and CD8+ T cells were sorted from peripheral blood as separate populations.

Here the sequenced sample was CD4+ or CD8+ T cells sorted from blood, taken in a trial of the OX40 agonist ivuxolimab. The rearranged segments are TRBV6-5 and TRBJ2-7; the D segment cannot be called with confidence. This TCR was sampled from an adult with an advanced solid tumor such as melanoma, head and neck, liver or kidney cancer. Here is the DNA: TGTGCCAGCAGCAACCCGGTGTCAGGCCAGCAGTACTTC. It specifies CASSNPVSGQQYF.